The 24 T cell receptor beta chains below were found in one sample sequenced in a study of T cell changes during pregnancy in multiple sclerosis. Generated by immunoSEQ multiplex PCR, the TCRdb table keeps only in-frame clones and is missing some. Of some 27,000 clones in the sample, 89% were seen once. This specimen was CD4+ T cells from peripheral blood mononuclear cells, taken in the first trimester of pregnancy. The receptors here all came from a female donor in good health, enrolled as a control in a pregnancy study.

The chain recombines TRBV5-1 with TRBJ2-5; 10 bases match TRBD1. Per germline, CDR1 SGHRS and CDR2 YFSETQ. With V trimmed by 0 bases and J by 4 bases, 6 bases remained unmatched. The length of the CDR3 is 16 residues. This CDR3 is CASSLGTGGKLETQYF. The CDR3 nucleotides are TGCGCCAGCAGCTTGGGGACAGGGGGTAAATTAGAGACCCAGTACTTC.

Regarding this clone: The sample holds other DNA sequences that translate to the same CDR3. This chain connects TRBV28 to TRBJ2-1, with D maybe TRBD2 (6 bases). V lost 4 bases and J 1 base, leaving 14 bases between the germline ends. The CDR3 covers 16 residues. Germline-derived CDR1 and CDR2 are MDHEN and SYDVKM. The CDR3 DNA is TGTGCCAGCAGTTCCACCAGTGGAGGGTCCTACAATGAGCAGTTCTTC. As protein: CASSSTSGGSYNEQFF.

The chain carries TRBV5-6 and TRBJ1-5; D not resolved. This CDR3 region has 15 residues. The V gene's germline CDR1 is SGHDT and CDR2 YYEEEE. With 4 bases removed from V and 0 bases from J, the gap between germline ends came to 11 bases. CDR3 amino acids: CASSLRGPSNQPQHF. CDR3 DNA: TGTGCCAGCAGCCTAAGAGGGCCTAGCAATCAGCCCCAGCATTTT.

This chain links TRBV5-5 with TRBJ1-1; maybe TRBD1 (6 bases). Trimming took off 1 base at V and 4 bases at J, with 14 bases between the two ends. The CDR3 has 15 residues. Germline V gives CDR1 SGHKS, CDR2 YYEKEE (reference sequence). The CDR3 region is CASSLWDKGSTEAFF. The CDR3 DNA sequence: TGTGCCAGCAGCTTGTGGGACAAGGGGAGCACTGAAGCTTTCTTT.

This rearrangement joins TRBV19 to TRBJ1-1, with 7 bases matching TRBD1. CDR1 LNHDA and CDR2 SQIVND come from the germline V gene (reference sequence). J was trimmed by 10 bases and V by 0 bases; bases with no gene match: 2. The length of the CDR3 is 12 residues. The CDR3 here is CASSIDAGGAFF. CDR3 coding DNA: TGTGCCAGTAGTATAGATGCAGGGGGAGCTTTCTTT.

This clone was seen a few times. V and J are TRBV15 and TRBJ1-2; TRBD1 might be the D (5 bases). V lost 0 bases, J lost 1 base, and 6 bases lay in between. The CDR3 is 14 residues long. Germline CDR1 LNHNV, CDR2 YYDKDF (reference sequence). CDR3 loop: CATSRDQGNYGYTF. The CDR3 DNA sequence: TGTGCCACCAGCAGAGATCAGGGTAACTATGGCTACACCTTC.

V gene TRBV5-1 combines with J gene TRBJ2-7, with unresolved D. This CDR3 is 13 amino acids long. V shed 0 bases and J shed 8 bases, with 12 bases lying between them. Germline assignment: CDR1 SGHRS and CDR2 YFSETQ. The CDR3 sequence is CASSLAGEEKQYF. DNA for the CDR3: TGCGCCAGCAGCTTGGCCGGAGAGGAGAAGCAGTACTTC.

The V gene is TRBV5-1, the J gene TRBJ2-5, with 12 bases that match TRBD2. CDR1 is SGHRS and CDR2 is YFSETQ in the germline V gene. Germline trimming cut 4 bases from V and 2 bases from J; bases unmatched to any gene: 6. The CDR3 has 16 residues. CDR3 nucleotide sequence: TGCGCCAGCAGCCCCGGCCTAGCGGGAGGGCAAGAGACCCAGTACTTC. It yields the protein CASSPGLAGGQETQYF.

The chain carries TRBV28 and TRBJ2-5; TRBD2 agrees at 9 bases. Germline trimming cut 5 bases from V and 5 bases from J; bases unmatched to any gene: 12. In germline, CDR1 is MDHEN, CDR2 SYDVKM. The CDR3 has 16 residues. The CDR3 nucleotides are TGTGCCAGCAGTGCCCCTTTTGCGGGAGGGGTGGAGACCCAGTACTTC. The encoded protein is CASSAPFAGGVETQYF. The whole variable domain, filled in from reference TRBV28 and TRBJ2-5, reads DVKVTQSSRYLVKRTGEKVFLECVQDMDHENMFWYRQDPGLGLRLIYFSYDVKMKEKGDIPEGYSVSREKKERFSLILESASTNQTSMYLCASSAPFAGGVETQYFGPGTRLLVL.

The chain is built from TRBV7-2 and TRBJ2-7; D ambiguous. The CDR3 loop spans 15 amino acids. Trimming removed 5 bases from V and 1 base from J, with 15 bases in between. Looked up from germline, CDR1 is SGHTA and CDR2 is FQGNSA. CDR3 DNA: TGTGCCAGCAGCCCTAGAGGCCTTGAATCCTACGAGCAGTACTTC. Translation: CASSPRGLESYEQYF.

This clone was recorded once. This rearrangement joins TRBV28 to TRBJ1-1; 8 nucleotides agree with TRBD1. V trimming: 6 bases; J trimming: 6 bases; junction bases outside the gene matches: 6. Germline CDR1 and CDR2: MDHEN and SYDVKM. The CDR3 runs to 13 residues. The CDR3 region is CASSETGAPEAFF. The CDR3 coding sequence is TGTGCCAGCAGCGAGACAGGGGCCCCTGAAGCTTTCTTT.

This chain joins TRBV19 and TRBJ2-1; 10 bases fit TRBD2. This CDR3 is built from 16 residues. Germline V gene data show CDR1 as LNHDA and CDR2 as SQIVND (reference sequence). V was clipped by 5 bases and J by 3 bases; unmatched bases: 7. The CDR3 DNA reads TGTGCCAGTAGTCCCTTTAGCGGGAGGCTCTACAATGAGCAGTTCTTC. The encoded protein is CASSPFSGRLYNEQFF.

The CDR3 sequence: CATSRGGGPSYEQYF. The CDR3 DNA sequence: TGTGCCACCAGCAGGGGCGGGGGGCCTTCCTACGAGCAGTACTTC. The V call is TRBV15, the J call TRBJ2-7; 8 positions match TRBD2. Trimming removed 3 bases from V and 1 base from J; junction bases left unmatched: 5. The CDR3 covers 15 residues. Germline CDR1 and CDR2: LNHNV and YYDKDF (reference sequence).

This rearrangement joins TRBV6-6 to TRBJ1-1, with D unresolved. Trimming removed 5 bases at V and 4 bases at J, with 11 bases between. The length of the CDR3 is 13 residues. Germline V gene sequence: CDR1 MNHNY, CDR2 SVGAGI (reference sequence). This CDR3 reads CASSDTRSTEAFF. The CDR3 bases are TGTGCCAGCAGTGATACACGGAGCACTGAAGCTTTCTTT.

This chain links TRBV9 with TRBJ2-1; the match to TRBD2 covers 7 bases. The CDR3 is 14 residues long. CDR1 and CDR2 from the germline V gene are SGDLS and YYNGEE. The ends lost 5 bases at V and 3 bases at J; junction bases unmatched: 5. This chain's CDR3 is CASSYGLDYNEQFF. CDR3 DNA sequence: TGTGCCAGCAGTTACGGACTAGACTACAATGAGCAGTTCTTC. The variable domain in full, with the rest retrieved from reference TRBV9 and TRBJ2-1, is DSGVTQTPKHLITATGQRVTLRCSPRSGDLSVYWYQQSLDQGLQFLIQYYNGEERAKGNILERFSAQQFPDLHSELNLSSLELGDSALYFCASSYGLDYNEQFFGPGTRLTVL.

This clone was detected only a few times. This chain joins TRBV7-9 and TRBJ1-2; 7 bases agree with TRBD1. The CDR3 contains 15 residues. V gave up 4 bases and J gave up 6 bases; unmatched junction bases: 11. Germline V gene sequence: CDR1 SEHNR, CDR2 FQNEAQ (reference sequence). The CDR3 is CASSSSATGNDGYTF. CDR3 bases: TGTGCCAGCAGCTCCTCGGCGACAGGGAACGATGGCTACACCTTC.

The chain recombines TRBV10-3 with TRBJ1-1; TRBD1 might be the D (6 bases). Trimming stripped 0 bases from V and 3 bases from J, with 14 bases between. This CDR3 spans 16 amino acids. The germline CDR1 and CDR2 sequences are ENHRY and SYGVKD. The CDR3 bases are TGTGCCATCAGTGAGTCGCAACGGGGGGGGCACACTGAAGCTTTCTTT. Translating gives CAISESQRGGHTEAFF.

V and J are TRBV19 and TRBJ2-6, with 8 bases matching TRBD1. The V and J ends lost 5 bases and 0 bases, in that order; junction bases with no gene match: 6. CDR3 length: 17 residues. Germline assignment: CDR1 LNHDA and CDR2 SQIVND (reference sequence). CDR3 sequence: CASSATGASSGANVLTF. The CDR3 DNA reads as TGTGCCAGTAGTGCGACAGGGGCCAGCTCTGGGGCCAACGTCCTGACTTTC.

This sequence joins TRBV4-3 and TRBJ2-1, with 7 bases identical to TRBD2. V lost 0 bases and J lost 9; bases outside the gene matches: 5. Germline CDR1 and CDR2: LGHNA and YSLEER. CDR3 length equals 14 residues. CDR3: CASSQDPTSAEQFF. The CDR3 DNA follows: TGCGCCAGCAGCCAAGACCCTACTAGCGCTGAGCAGTTCTTC.

This clone was counted a few times. The rearrangement uses TRBV30 and TRBJ2-5; no firm D call. The germline V and J ends were trimmed by 0 bases and 5 bases, with 4 bases remaining between them. This CDR3 region has 11 residues. CDR1 is GTSNPN and CDR2 is SVGIG in the germline V gene (reference sequence). DNA for the CDR3: TGTGCCTGGAGTGTGGGCGAGACCCAGTACTTC. Its protein product is CAWSVGETQYF.

This chain connects TRBV19 to TRBJ2-2; 7 bases are shared with TRBD1. The ends lost 7 bases at V and 0 bases at J; junction bases unmatched: 5. The germline gives CDR1 LNHDA, CDR2 SQIVND (reference sequence). The CDR3 runs to 15 residues. This chain's CDR3 is CASKTGTANTGELFF. DNA for the CDR3: TGTGCCAGTAAGACCGGGACAGCGAACACCGGGGAGCTGTTTTTT.

CDR3 amino acids: CASSVGSEETQYF. The CDR3 bases are TGTGCCAGCAGCGTAGGCAGTGAAGAGACCCAGTACTTC. This chain connects TRBV9 to TRBJ2-5, with D unclear. Per the germline V gene, CDR1 is SGDLS and CDR2 is YYNGEE. Trimming removed 0 bases from V and 3 bases from J, with 6 bases in between. The CDR3 is 13 amino acids. The full variable domain, rest sourced from reference TRBV9 and TRBJ2-5, is DSGVTQTPKHLITATGQRVTLRCSPRSGDLSVYWYQQSLDQGLQFLIQYYNGEERAKGNILERFSAQQFPDLHSELNLSSLELGDSALYFCASSVGSEETQYFGPGTRLLVL.

CDR3 DNA sequence: TGTGCCAGCAGTTTTAGCAGGTTATCGGGGGCTAATGAAAAACTGTTTTTT. It translates to CASSFSRLSGANEKLFF. The rearrangement uses TRBV27 and TRBJ1-4, with D maybe TRBD1 (5 bases). Germline V lookup: CDR1 MNHEY, CDR2 SMNVEV (reference sequence). Trimming took 3 bases from V and 3 from J, leaving 17 bases between them. The CDR3 extends over 17 amino acids.

The chain couples TRBV15 to TRBJ2-5; tentative D call: TRBD1 (7 bases). Trimming cost V 1 base and J 5 bases, with 17 bases left between them. The CDR3 totals 16 residues. Germline V gives CDR1 LNHNV, CDR2 YYDKDF (reference sequence). This CDR3 is CATSRALGGRGETQYF. The CDR3 DNA reads TGTGCCACCAGCAGAGCGTTAGGGGGCCGGGGGGAGACCCAGTACTTC.